The source of this T cell receptor beta chain is a study of diagnostic markers for celiac disease (TCRdb year 2020). The sample was run on an Illumina MiSeq. Reads reprocessed by TCRdb are summarized as one entry per CDR3 protein sequence, and DNA is absent. This specimen's table enumerates several hundred distinct CDR3 sequences. The ten largest clones represent roughly 23% of the sample. Regarding this clonotype: There is no known antigen for this receptor.

The CDR3 measures 15 amino acids from cysteine to phenylalanine. No DNA sequence is on record. Reading the germline V gene (reference sequence) gives CDR1 DFQATT and CDR2 SNEGSKA. This clonotype originated in a human donor. The sequenced sample consisted of either unsorted cells or a sorted T cell fraction (not recorded which). The chain joins TRBV20-1 to TRBJ2-2; TCRdb lists TRBD2, though no DNA is available to test this call. The CDR3 reads CSATGTSLGTGELFF.